A selection of T cell receptor beta chains follows, all from one sample in a study of cytomegalovirus exposure and HLA in healthy donors. Assay used: immunoSEQ multiplex PCR; TCRdb lists only in-frame clones, some missing. The table shows some 120,000 clones, with nearly 80% occurring only once. The sample consisted of PBMCs. These TCRs come from a woman in her thirties or forties in good health and CMV-seronegative. Both conserved end residues are part of each CDR3. D genes are given only for firm matches. Size values are once, few and many counts, or a class for expanded clones, and some rows have none.

J: TRBJ2-6
size: .
V: TRBV5-1
D: .
CDR3: CASSSSRAGANVLTF
DNA: TGCGCCAGCAGCTCGTCGAGGGCAGGGGCCAACGTCCTGACTTTC

J: TRBJ1-1
size: .
V: TRBV7-2
D: .
CDR3: CASSFGFNTEAFF
DNA: TGTGCCAGCAGCTTCGGGTTTAACACTGAAGCTTTCTTT

J: TRBJ1-4
size: .
V: TRBV7-8
D: .
CDR3: CASSSAGATNEKLFF
DNA: TGTGCCAGCAGTTCCGCCGGGGCAACTAATGAAAAACTGTTTTTT

J: TRBJ2-7
size: few
V: TRBV27
D: TRBD1
CDR3: CASSAGTGSYEQYF
DNA: TGTGCCAGCAGTGCCGGGACAGGGTCCTACGAGCAGTACTTC

J: TRBJ2-3
size: .
V: TRBV6-1
D: TRBD1
CDR3: CASSGSGQVTDTQYF
DNA: TGTGCCAGCAGTGGATCGGGACAGGTAACAGATACGCAGTATTTT

J: TRBJ2-1
size: .
V: TRBV2
D: TRBD2
CDR3: CASSDPGLAAYNEQFF
DNA: TGTGCCAGCAGTGATCCGGGACTAGCGGCCTACAATGAGCAGTTCTTC

J: TRBJ2-2
size: .
V: TRBV4-2
D: .
CDR3: CASSQVQNTGELFF
DNA: TGTGCCAGCAGCCAAGTACAGAACACCGGGGAGCTGTTTTTT

J: TRBJ1-2
size: once
V: TRBV5-4
D: TRBD1
CDR3: CASSLGQANYGYTF
DNA: TGTGCCAGCAGCTTAGGACAGGCTAACTATGGCTACACCTTC

J: TRBJ1-5
size: once
V: TRBV27
D: .
CDR3: CASAGLFNQPQHF
DNA: TGTGCCAGCGCAGGGCTCTTCAATCAGCCCCAGCATTTT

J: TRBJ2-2
size: .
V: TRBV27
D: .
CDR3: CASSPLNTGELFF
DNA: TGTGCCAGCAGTCCCCTGAACACCGGGGAGCTGTTTTTT

J: TRBJ2-7
size: .
V: TRBV7-9
D: .
CDR3: CASSLALGEVAYEQYF
DNA: TGTGCCAGCAGCTTAGCCCTGGGGGAGGTCGCCTACGAGCAGTACTTC

J: TRBJ2-7
size: once
V: TRBV7-2
D: TRBD2
CDR3: CASSLRTSGEHEQYF
DNA: TGTGCCAGCAGCCTCCGGACTAGCGGGGAACACGAGCAGTACTTC

J: TRBJ2-1
size: few
V: TRBV4-2
D: .
CDR3: CASSQAAGTYNEQFF
DNA: TGTGCCAGCAGCCAAGCCGCTGGGACATACAATGAGCAGTTCTTC

J: TRBJ2-7
size: .
V: TRBV7-8
D: TRBD2
CDR3: CASSIGLAGSYEQYF
DNA: TGTGCCAGCAGCATCGGACTAGCGGGATCCTACGAGCAGTACTTC

J: TRBJ2-3
size: .
V: TRBV28
D: TRBD1
CDR3: CASKRQGSTGTDTQYF
DNA: TGTGCCAGCAAACGACAGGGGTCGACCGGGACAGATACGCAGTATTTT

J: TRBJ2-7
size: .
V: TRBV5-6
D: TRBD1
CDR3: CASSGDRNENEQYF
DNA: TGTGCCAGCAGCGGGGACAGAAACGAAAACGAGCAGTACTTC

J: TRBJ2-7
size: .
V: TRBV5-1
D: TRBD2
CDR3: CASSTTSGAYEQYF
DNA: TGCGCCAGCAGTACAACTAGCGGGGCATACGAGCAGTACTTC

J: TRBJ1-4
size: few
V: TRBV5-6
D: TRBD1
CDR3: CASSRMGTGDEKLFF
DNA: TGTGCCAGCAGCCGAATGGGGACAGGGGATGAAAAACTGTTTTTT

J: TRBJ2-7
size: .
V: TRBV7-9
D: TRBD2
CDR3: CSSSPSGGLNEQYF
DNA: TGTTCCAGCAGCCCATCGGGGGGGCTCAACGAGCAGTACTTC

J: TRBJ2-7
size: .
V: TRBV19
D: TRBD1
CDR3: CASSIGGTGEQYF
DNA: TGTGCCAGTAGTATAGGAGGGACAGGAGAGCAGTACTTC

J: TRBJ2-7
size: once
V: TRBV5-1
D: TRBD2
CDR3: CASSLDGTSGTDEQYF
DNA: TGCGCCAGCAGCTTGGACGGGACTAGCGGGACCGACGAGCAGTACTTC

J: TRBJ1-2
size: .
V: TRBV6-5
D: .
CDR3: CASSYFGAGYTF
DNA: TGTGCCAGCAGTTACTTTGGGGCTGGCTACACCTTC

J: TRBJ2-5
size: .
V: TRBV19
D: TRBD2
CDR3: CASSIGGGETQYF
DNA: TGTGCCAGTAGTATCGGGGGAGGGGAGACCCAGTACTTC

J: TRBJ2-7
size: .
V: TRBV7-9
D: TRBD1
CDR3: CASSPSELGQDPYEQYF
DNA: TGCGCCAGCAGCCCATCTGAATTAGGACAGGACCCCTACGAGCAGTACTTC

J: TRBJ2-6
size: .
V: TRBV27
D: .
CDR3: CASSFGSGANVLTF
DNA: TGTGCCAGCAGTTTCGGCTCTGGGGCCAACGTCCTGACTTTC

J: TRBJ2-1
size: few
V: TRBV7-6
D: TRBD2
CDR3: CASSLASLAGQNEQFF
DNA: TGTGCCAGCAGCTTAGCATCGCTAGCGGGCCAGAATGAGCAGTTCTTC

J: TRBJ1-6
size: .
V: TRBV11-2
D: .
CDR3: CASSLDPGSPLHF
DNA: TGTGCCAGCAGCTTAGATCCGGGTTCACCCCTCCACTTT

J: TRBJ2-1
size: few
V: TRBV6-5
D: .
CDR3: CASRPLSGYNEQFF
DNA: TGTGCCAGCAGGCCCCTCTCGGGGTACAATGAGCAGTTCTTC

J: TRBJ2-2
size: .
V: TRBV15
D: TRBD2
CDR3: CATSRDPLAGGLAGELFF
DNA: TGTGCCACCAGCAGAGATCCCCTAGCGGGAGGGCTGGCCGGGGAGCTGTTTTTT

J: TRBJ2-7
size: .
V: TRBV5-5
D: TRBD1
CDR3: CASSTGQGFDEQYF
DNA: TGTGCCAGCAGCACGGGACAGGGTTTCGACGAGCAGTACTTC

J: TRBJ2-7
size: .
V: TRBV19
D: .
CDR3: CASTRRAEDFYEQYF
DNA: TGTGCCAGTACCCGCCGGGCGGAGGATTTTTATGAGCAGTACTTC

J: TRBJ2-7
size: .
V: TRBV7-9
D: TRBD2
CDR3: CASSPKGGRGGDEQYF
DNA: TGTGCCAGCAGCCCCAAGGGAGGGCGGGGAGGGGACGAGCAGTACTTC

J: TRBJ2-1
size: .
V: TRBV19
D: .
CDR3: CASSIGAEGEQFF
DNA: TGTGCCAGTAGTATAGGGGCAGAGGGTGAGCAGTTCTTC

J: TRBJ2-3
size: .
V: TRBV6-1
D: TRBD1
CDR3: CASSAPPGQGAPWTDTQYF
DNA: TGTGCCAGCAGTGCCCCCCCGGGACAGGGGGCGCCTTGGACAGATACGCAGTATTTT

J: TRBJ2-3
size: .
V: TRBV27
D: TRBD2
CDR3: CASSLYSGSRADTQYF
DNA: TGTGCCAGCAGTTTATATAGCGGGAGTCGAGCGGATACGCAGTATTTT

J: TRBJ1-4
size: once
V: TRBV28
D: TRBD1
CDR3: CASSSHQGGEKLFF
DNA: TGTGCCAGCAGTTCCCACCAGGGGGGTGAAAAACTGTTTTTT

J: TRBJ2-1
size: .
V: TRBV27
D: TRBD2
CDR3: CASSLTSVIYNEQFF
DNA: TGTGCCAGCAGTCTGACTAGCGTCATCTACAATGAGCAGTTCTTC

J: TRBJ1-1
size: few
V: TRBV2
D: .
CDR3: CASSETQGFNTEAFF
DNA: TGTGCCAGCAGTGAAACACAGGGCTTTAACACTGAAGCTTTCTTT

J: TRBJ2-6
size: .
V: TRBV4-1
D: .
CDR3: CASRHGVGGANVLTF
DNA: TGCGCCAGCCGCCACGGAGTAGGTGGGGCCAACGTCCTGACTTTC

J: TRBJ2-2
size: .
V: TRBV5-5
D: .
CDR3: CASSLRQLSVIAGELFF
DNA: TGTGCCAGCAGCCTGAGGCAGCTAAGCGTCATCGCCGGGGAGCTGTTTTTT

J: TRBJ2-7
size: .
V: TRBV21-1
D: .
CDR3: CASRLAPEQYF
DNA: TGTGCCAGCAGACTTGCGCCCGAGCAGTACTTC